This T cell receptor (beta chain) originates from a study of blood T cell repertoires in COVID-19 (dated by TCRdb to the early 2020s). Study-level background: The collaborator samples originated in the United States, Italy and Spain and spanned the acute and convalescent phases of COVID-19. The material from the prospective study consisted of cDNA or gDNA derived from T cells, B-cell-depleted T cells, or PBMCs. Deeply sampled blood TCRbeta repertoires from subjects exposed to, actively infected with, or recovered from COVID-19 were included in the dataset. The repertoires were made available in a free public database intended to serve as a resource for research on the immune response to SARS-CoV-2. The samples were drawn from two sources: the first 160 participants of the ongoing ImmuneRACE study, and 1,000 to 1,500 subjects contributed by 6 global collaborators. Sample metadata almost always included a de-identified subject ID, COVID-19 status, age in years and sex. HLA class I and class II types, where available, came from metadata supplied by the sample provider rather than from assay-based typing. Results and caveats for the whole study, not just this receptor: The quantity of clinical and demographic metadata differed by source and by participant and was supplied without curation.

Worth noting for this clone: This clone's antigen is unknown. Base qualities are not at hand, and no much larger clone is one base apart.

The collaborating institutions used their own protocols to collect whole blood in K2EDTA tubes. For TCRbeta analysis, collaborator samples were shipped as frozen whole blood, as isolated PBMCs, or as DNA extracted from either sample type. The immunoSEQ Assay, a bias-controlled multiplex PCR, was used to amplify TCRbeta CDR3 regions from genomic DNA. In the paper's pipeline: The number of nucleated cells in each sample was estimated from the amplification of reference gene primers within the assay. Sequence reads were collapsed and filtered to measure the absolute abundance of every unique TCRbeta CDR3 rearrangement. For each sample, productive Simpson clonality was calculated by taking the square root of Simpson's diversity index across productive rearrangements. TCRdb limited this immuneACCESS table to in-frame rearrangements with V and J called. A share of clones is missing; checked studies link under half to unresolved V genes, and the rest is unexplained. That table supplies the V and J calls and clone size; D and trimming were determined from the DNA. The sample table contains around 150,000 clones; only one count was recorded for roughly 87% of them. About 4% of the sample is in the top ten clones.

This receptor was taken from a woman aged 55-69 years with active or convalescent COVID-19. The material sequenced was peripheral blood.

The DNA reads TGTGCCAGCAGCTATACGGGGACAGGCTTCTCTGGAAACACCATATATTTT. Its protein reads: CASSYTGTGFSGNTIYF. The V and J genes are TRBV7-2 and TRBJ1-3; 8 of the junction bases match TRBD1. The germline V and J ends show losses of 4 bases and 0 bases respectively, and no gene match explains 8 bases of the junction. The germline V gene provides CDR1 SGHTA and CDR2 FQGNSA. The CDR3 goes from the cysteine to the phenylalanine over 17 residues. The kept DNA is CDR3 alone, 51 bases in frame from the first base.